This record looks at one TCR beta chain sequence and its context. TCRdb called the reads again in MiXCR, with one record for every CDR3 protein. The table includes around 290,000 distinct CDR3 sequences, over 20% detected once. This sample was taken from a study of T cell repertoires in cytomegalovirus infection. Unmatched junction bases numbered 12, after V lost 3 bases and J lost 9 bases. The CDR3 is 16 residues long. The V gene's germline CDR1 is KGHSH and CDR2 LQKENI. Sequencing was carried out using PBMCs. J is TRBJ2-1 and V is TRBV18; 9 bases map to TRBD2. The sequence was collected from a human donor in good health (CMV status not recorded). Some clones in this sample may be carry-over from other donors' samples. Written as DNA, the CDR3 is TGTGCCAGCTCACCTCCGAGCGGGGGGAGTAGTGGTGAGCAGTTCTTC. This sequence encodes CASSPPSGGSSGEQFF.